This entry is about one T cell receptor beta chain. Its cognate antigen is unknown. Generated by immunoSEQ multiplex PCR, the TCRdb table keeps only in-frame clones and is missing some. The sample lists approximately 7,200 clones, 65% to 80% occurring once. Blood sampling was done at baseline, cycle 4 day 1, and cycle 7 day 1. The data stem from a study of OX40 agonist ivuxolimab in advanced cancers. V dropped 0 bases and J dropped 6; count of bases not matched to a gene: 5. CDR1 and CDR2 from the germline V gene are LGHNA and YSLEER. The CDR3 loop spans 15 amino acids. Study results and caveats: Doses of 0.1 to 3.0 mg/kg were accompanied by clonal expansion of CD4+ and CD8+ blood T cells by week 6. More expanded clones were seen, on average, in CD8+ T cells than in CD4+.

The chain is built from TRBV4-3 and TRBJ1-5; 7 nucleotides match TRBD1. This sample comprised CD4+ or CD8+ T cells sorted from blood, obtained in a trial of the OX40 agonist ivuxolimab. This receptor was taken from an adult with an advanced solid tumor such as melanoma, head and neck, liver or kidney cancer. The CDR3 is CASSQDTGVIQPQHF. The CDR3 bases are TGCGCCAGCAGCCAAGATACAGGGGTTATTCAGCCCCAGCATTTT.